The 12 T cell receptor beta chains listed next were all sequenced from one sample in a study of blood T cell repertoires in COVID-19. Only in-frame clones appear in the TCRdb table, and some are missing; sequencing was by immunoSEQ multiplex PCR. The table lists some 150,000 clones, about nine tenths of them singletons, with over 9.5% in the top ten. Material: peripheral blood. All receptors derive from a woman aged 55-70 years with COVID-19, enrolled during active disease.

V gene TRBV18 combines with J gene TRBJ2-2; D not resolved. Germline values: CDR1 KGHSH, CDR2 LQKENI. V dropped 3 bases and J dropped 1 base, with 3 bases sitting between them. The CDR3 is made up of 13 amino acids. The CDR3 spells CASSPKNTGELFF. The CDR3, as DNA: TGTGCCAGCTCACCCAAGAACACCGGGGAGCTGTTTTTT.

This clone is a singleton in its sample. The rearrangement uses TRBV28 and TRBJ1-2; D unclear. This CDR3 region has 13 residues. Deletions cut 2 bases from V and 8 bases from J, with 12 bases between. Germline assignment: CDR1 MDHEN and CDR2 SYDVKM. The CDR3 nucleotides are TGTGCCAGCAGTTTACCGAGGGTCGGGGGCTACACCTTC. This encodes CASSLPRVGGYTF.

The chain employs TRBV7-2 and TRBJ1-1, with D perhaps TRBD1 (5 bases). Trimming shortened V by 3 bases and J by 6 bases, and 14 bases separated the two germline ends. This CDR3 spans 14 amino acids. Looked up from germline, CDR1 is SGHTA and CDR2 is FQGNSA. Written as DNA, the CDR3 is TGTGCCAGCAGCTTTATACAGGATCGAGCTGAAGCTTTCTTT. Amino acids: CASSFIQDRAEAFF.

CDR3 in amino acids: CASSLDHYEKLFF. DNA for the CDR3: TGTGCCAGCAGCTTAGATCATTATGAAAAACTGTTTTTT. This chain connects TRBV11-2 to TRBJ1-4; unclear D gene. The V and J ends lost 0 bases and 6 bases respectively, with 5 bases between them. This CDR3 comprises 13 residues. The germline gives CDR1 SGHAT, CDR2 FQNNGV.

The chain employs TRBV19 and TRBJ1-4, with D tentatively TRBD1 (5 bases). Germline V gives CDR1 LNHDA, CDR2 SQIVND (reference sequence). Trimming removed 5 bases at V and 0 bases at J, with 10 bases between. The CDR3 consists of 15 residues. Written as DNA, the CDR3 is TGTGCCAGTAGTGTCCTACAGGCAACTAATGAAAAACTGTTTTTT. Its protein product is CASSVLQATNEKLFF.

This rearrangement joins TRBV7-3 to TRBJ2-5, with D hard to call. Germline V gene data show CDR1 as SGHTA and CDR2 as FQGTGA. V was clipped by 5 bases and J by 2 bases, with 3 bases between them. The CDR3 contains 11 residues. CDR3 in amino acids: CASSPQETQYF. CDR3 nucleotide sequence: TGTGCCAGCAGCCCGCAAGAGACCCAGTACTTC. The complete variable domain, with remaining parts taken from reference TRBV7-3 and TRBJ2-5, reads GAGVSQTPSNKVTEKGKYVELRCDPISGHTALYWYRQSLGQGPEFLIYFQGTGAADDSGLPNDRFFAVRPEGSVSTLKIQRTERGDSAVYLCASSPQETQYFGPGTRLLVL.

This clone was counted only a few times. The rearrangement uses TRBV5-6 and TRBJ2-7; a possible D gene is TRBD2 (6 bases). CDR1 and CDR2 from the germline V gene are SGHDT and YYEEEE. The CDR3 is 14 amino acids. The V end was cut by 0 bases, the J end by 3 bases, with 10 bases between. CDR3 sequence: CASSLGTEGYEQYF. Here the CDR3 DNA reads TGTGCCAGCAGCTTGGGTACGGAGGGCTACGAGCAGTACTTC.

J is TRBJ1-6 and V is TRBV12-3 or TRBV12-4, with D unclear. This CDR3 comprises 12 residues. Trimming took 7 bases from V and 10 from J, leaving 11 bases between them. The CDR3 loop is CASKKLESPLHF. CDR3 nucleotide sequence: TGTGCCAGCAAGAAACTCGAATCACCCCTCCACTTT.

The chain joins TRBV2 to TRBJ1-6; a weak D match, TRBD1 (6 bases). The CDR3 is 15 residues long. Germline assignment: CDR1 SNHLY and CDR2 FYNNEI. With 5 bases removed from V and 4 bases from J, the gap between germline ends came to 12 bases. The CDR3 DNA reads as TGTGCCAGCAGTCGGGACACCAGATATAATTCACCCCTCCACTTT. Its translation is CASSRDTRYNSPLHF.

This clone came up once. This sequence joins TRBV3-1 (or the pseudogene TRBV3-2) and TRBJ1-5, with no clear D. The CDR3 runs to 15 residues. V lost 0 bases to trimming and J lost 7 bases, with 13 bases between them. The germline CDR1 and CDR2 sequences are LGHDT and YNNKEL (reference sequence). CDR3: CASSQDWGVRQPQHF. CDR3 DNA: TGTGCCAGCAGCCAAGATTGGGGAGTAAGACAGCCCCAGCATTTT.

This rearrangement joins TRBV28 to TRBJ1-2, with D perhaps TRBD1 (5 bases). The ends were cut back, 4 bases at V and 2 bases at J, with 11 bases in the middle. CDR1 MDHEN and CDR2 SYDVKM come from the germline V gene. This CDR3 has 14 amino acids. Here the CDR3 DNA reads TGTGCCAGCAGTTCGGGGGGGACCAACTATGGCTACACCTTC. It encodes CASSSGGTNYGYTF.

The gene calls are TRBV5-1 and TRBJ2-5; tentatively, D is TRBD2 (5 bases). CDR3 size: 16 residues. The germline V and J ends were trimmed by 3 bases and 6 bases, with 21 bases remaining between them. The V gene's germline CDR1 is SGHRS and CDR2 YFSETQ. The CDR3 coding sequence is TGCGCCAGCAGCTCCCCCTCTGTGGGAGAAATGAAGACCCAGTACTTC. Translating gives CASSSPSVGEMKTQYF.